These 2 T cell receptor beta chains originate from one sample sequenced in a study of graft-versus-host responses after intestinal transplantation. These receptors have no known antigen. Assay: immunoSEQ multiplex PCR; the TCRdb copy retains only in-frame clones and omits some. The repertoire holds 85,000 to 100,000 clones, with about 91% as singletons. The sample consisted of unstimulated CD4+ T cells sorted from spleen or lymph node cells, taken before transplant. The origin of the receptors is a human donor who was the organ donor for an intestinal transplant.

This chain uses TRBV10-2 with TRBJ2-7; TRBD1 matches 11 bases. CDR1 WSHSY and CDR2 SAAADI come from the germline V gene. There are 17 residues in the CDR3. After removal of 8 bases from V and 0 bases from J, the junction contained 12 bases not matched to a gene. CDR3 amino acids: CASAVDRGRFSSYEQYF. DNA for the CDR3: TGCGCCAGCGCGGTGGACAGGGGGCGATTTAGCTCCTACGAGCAGTACTTC.

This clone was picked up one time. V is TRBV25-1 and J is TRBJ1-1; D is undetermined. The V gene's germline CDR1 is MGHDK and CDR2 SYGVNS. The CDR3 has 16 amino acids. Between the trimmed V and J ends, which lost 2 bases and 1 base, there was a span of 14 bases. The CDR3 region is CASSEKSGPGNTEAFF. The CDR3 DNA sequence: TGTGCCAGCAGTGAAAAGTCCGGCCCAGGGAACACTGAAGCTTTCTTT. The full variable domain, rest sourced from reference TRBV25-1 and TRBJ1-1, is EADIYQTPRYLVIGTGKKITLECSQTMGHDKMYWYQQDPGMELHLIHYSYGVNSTEKGDLSSESTVSRIRTEHFPLTLESARPSHTSQYLCASSEKSGPGNTEAFFGQGTRLTVV.